This TCR beta chain was recorded in a study of cytomegalovirus exposure and HLA in healthy donors. Primers: 60 Vbeta forward and 13 Jbeta reverse. This table comes from immunoSEQ multiplex PCR, and its TCRdb copy is limited to in-frame clones, with some not included. The table shows 95,000 to 150,000 clones, with over 65% occurring only once. CDR3 length: 15 amino acids. Germline V CDR1 and CDR2: SGDLS, YYNGEE. V dropped 0 bases and J dropped 7; count of bases not matched to a gene: 5. What was sequenced was PBMCs. The receptor was derived from a woman between 40 and 50 years old in good health and CMV-seropositive. The chain uses TRBV9 and TRBJ2-3; 10 nucleotides align to TRBD2. The chain's CDR3 is CASSVEAGGPNTQYF. The CDR3 region has the DNA TGTGCCAGCAGCGTAGAAGCGGGAGGGCCAAATACGCAGTATTTT.